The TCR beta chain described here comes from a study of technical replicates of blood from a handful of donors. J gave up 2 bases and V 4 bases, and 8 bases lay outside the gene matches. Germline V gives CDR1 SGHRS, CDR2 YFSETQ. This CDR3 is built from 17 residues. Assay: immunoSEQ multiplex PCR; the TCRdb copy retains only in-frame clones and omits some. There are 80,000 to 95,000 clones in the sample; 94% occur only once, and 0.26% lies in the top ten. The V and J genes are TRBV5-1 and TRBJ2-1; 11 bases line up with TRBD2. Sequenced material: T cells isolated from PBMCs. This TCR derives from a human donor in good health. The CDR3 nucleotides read TGCGCCAGCAGCCGAACGACTAGCGGGGAGCCCTACAATGAGCAGTTCTTC. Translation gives CASSRTTSGEPYNEQFF.